These 2 T cell receptor beta chains were all obtained from the same sample, sequenced in a study of T cells after yellow fever vaccination. TCRdb reanalysed the 5' RACE reads using MiXCR and keeps one entry per CDR3 protein. In the table there are around 250,000 distinct CDR3 sequences, roughly 5% of which are singletons. This specimen consisted of CD4+ T cells sorted from PBMCs, obtained on the day of the yellow fever booster vaccination. Receptor source: a man aged 18 to 30 who received the YFV17D yellow fever vaccine.

In its sample, this clonotype was seen many times. The chain is built from TRBV20-1 and TRBJ2-5; D is unclear. Between the trimmed V and J ends, which lost 3 bases and 2 bases, there was a span of 4 bases. Germline CDR1 and CDR2: DFQATT and SNEGSKA (reference sequence). The CDR3 consists of 11 residues. CDR3 amino acids: CSARSQETQYF. The CDR3, as DNA: TGCAGTGCTAGGAGTCAAGAGACCCAGTACTTC.

The rearrangement joins TRBV5-1 to TRBJ1-1; 8 bases are shared with TRBD1. Unmatched junction bases numbered 5, after V lost 4 bases and J lost 0 bases. In germline, CDR1 is SGHRS, CDR2 YFSETQ. The CDR3 is 15 residues long. CDR3 nucleotide sequence: TGCGCCAGCAGCGTCGGGACAGGTTTGAACACTGAAGCTTTCTTT. This sequence encodes CASSVGTGLNTEAFF.